The 32 T cell receptor beta chains below were found in one sample sequenced in a study of cytomegalovirus exposure and HLA in healthy donors (TCRdb year 2017). Library preparation was by the immunoSEQ multiplex PCR assay. The table was pulled from immuneACCESS by TCRdb, which kept in-frame rearrangements only. Such tables lose some clones; where checked, under half of the loss comes from unresolved V genes, and the rest has no known cause. A total of fewer than 200,000 clones appear in this sample, roughly 91% of them only once. 3.5% to 4.5% of the sample lies in the top ten. The sequenced material came from PBMCs. These TCRs come from a man aged 18 to 30 in good health and CMV-seropositive.

The chain uses TRBV7-3 and TRBJ2-5; no clear D gene. The germline V gene encodes CDR1 SGHTA and CDR2 FQGTGA. The CDR3 spans 15 residues. V gave up 2 bases and J gave up 5 bases, with 15 bases separating them. The CDR3 protein is CASSLGSSRRETQYF. CDR3 DNA: TGTGCCAGCAGCTTAGGTAGCTCCCGACGGGAGACCCAGTACTTC.

The gene calls are TRBV5-8 and TRBJ1-2; D is possibly TRBD1 (5 bases). The CDR3 is 14 amino acids. V was clipped by 1 base and J by 1 base, with 8 bases between them. Germline V gene data show CDR1 as SGHTS and CDR2 as YDEGEE. This CDR3 is CASSLTGLNYGYTF. CDR3 bases: TGTGCCAGCAGCTTGACAGGCCTTAACTATGGCTACACCTTC.

The CDR3 bases are TGCAGTGCTACCCTACTAGCTGAAGCTTTCTTT. This translates into CSATLLAEAFF. The J gene is TRBJ1-1, the V gene TRBV20-1; D is ambiguous. In germline, CDR1 is DFQATT, CDR2 SNEGSKA (reference sequence). The germline V and J ends were trimmed by 4 bases and 6 bases, with 9 bases remaining between them. This CDR3 is built from 11 residues.

This sequence joins TRBV14 and TRBJ2-5; 9 positions match TRBD1. This CDR3 is 14 amino acids long. After removal of 4 bases from V and 7 bases from J, the junction contained 7 bases not matched to a gene. Germline V gives CDR1 SGHDN, CDR2 FVKESK. In nucleotides, the CDR3 is TGTGCCAGCAGCCTACAGGGGGCGCGGGGGACCCAGTACTTC. Its translation is CASSLQGARGTQYF. Combining the CDR3 with reference TRBV14 and TRBJ2-5 gives the whole variable domain EAGVTQFPSHSVIEKGQTVTLRCDPISGHDNLYWYRRVMGKEIKFLLHFVKESKQDESGMPNNRFLAERTGGTYSTLKVQPAELEDSGVYFCASSLQGARGTQYFGPGTRLLVL.

The CDR3 spells CASSSKTGGTGANVLTF. The CDR3 DNA reads as TGTGCCAGCAGCTCAAAAACAGGGGGCACTGGGGCCAACGTCCTGACTTTC. The V and J genes are TRBV7-9 and TRBJ2-6; 9 bases map to TRBD1. Trimming took 4 bases from V and 2 from J; bases not matched to a gene: 6. CDR1 is SEHNR, CDR2 FQNEAQ, per germline (reference sequence). The CDR3 consists of 17 residues. The full variable domain, rest sourced from reference TRBV7-9 and TRBJ2-6, is DTGVSQNPRHKITKRGQNVTFRCDPISEHNRLYWYRQTLGQGPEFLTYFQNEAQLEKSRLLSDRFSAERPKGSFSTLEIQRTEQGDSAMYLCASSSKTGGTGANVLTFGAGSRLTVL.

This chain uses TRBV11-3 with TRBJ2-1; TRBD2 agrees at 9 bases. V shed 5 bases, J shed 7 bases, and the junction held 6 bases outside the gene matches. Germline V gene data show CDR1 as SGHNT and CDR2 as YENEEA. This CDR3 has 14 residues. CDR3 residues: CASSPSSGRNEQFF. The CDR3, as DNA: TGTGCCAGCAGCCCGTCGAGCGGGAGGAATGAGCAGTTCTTC.

This rearrangement joins TRBV15 to TRBJ2-1; TRBD1 matches at 8 bases. J lost 9 bases, V lost 1 base, and 8 bases had no gene match. Germline assignment: CDR1 LNHNV and CDR2 YYDKDF (reference sequence). The CDR3 runs to 15 residues. The CDR3 loop reads CATSRAGRGRSEQFF. The CDR3 DNA is TGTGCCACCAGCAGAGCTGGCAGGGGGCGATCTGAGCAGTTCTTC.

This chain connects TRBV6-6 to TRBJ1-5; D gene ambiguous. The CDR3 totals 14 residues. V was clipped by 2 bases and J by 3 bases, with 8 bases between them. Germline CDR1 and CDR2: MNHNY and SVGAGI (reference sequence). CDR3 protein: CASSYTEINQPQHF. Written as DNA, the CDR3 is TGTGCCAGCAGTTACACAGAGATCAATCAGCCCCAGCATTTT.

The chain links TRBV27 to TRBJ2-7; 10 bases fit TRBD2. After removal of 7 bases from V and 6 bases from J, the junction contained 15 bases not matched to a gene. This CDR3 spans 16 amino acids. Germline V gene sequence: CDR1 MNHEY, CDR2 SMNVEV (reference sequence). CDR3 sequence reads: CASTPSWLAGVGEQYF. In nucleotides, the CDR3 is TGTGCCAGCACCCCATCGTGGCTAGCGGGAGTGGGCGAGCAGTACTTC.

This rearrangement joins TRBV6-1 to TRBJ1-1; D is uncertain. Trimming took off 2 bases at V and 1 base at J, with 11 bases between the two ends. Germline values: CDR1 MNHNS, CDR2 SASEGT. The CDR3 loop spans 15 amino acids. CDR3 in DNA: TGTGCCAGCAGTGAATACGAAGGAGGGAACACTGAAGCTTTCTTT. Protein sequence: CASSEYEGGNTEAFF.

This rearrangement joins TRBV5-4 to TRBJ2-2, with a possible D match to TRBD2 (5 bases). The CDR3 contains 16 residues. Germline lookup yields CDR1 SGHNT and CDR2 YYREEE (reference sequence). V lost 2 bases, J lost 4 bases, and 15 bases lay in between. CDR3 nucleotide sequence: TGTGCCAGCAGCTTCGGGGTATCCGGAGTCACCGGGGAGCTGTTTTTT. Amino acids: CASSFGVSGVTGELFF.

This chain connects TRBV6-5 to TRBJ1-2, with D unclear. V gave up 2 bases and J gave up 8 bases, with 9 bases separating them. This CDR3 spans 12 amino acids. Germline CDR1 is MNHEY and CDR2 is SVGAGI. This chain's CDR3 is CASSYSEGGYTF. The DNA for the CDR3 is TGTGCCAGCAGTTACAGCGAGGGAGGCTACACCTTC.

V and J are TRBV11-2 and TRBJ2-7; a possible D gene is TRBD1 (5 bases). CDR3 size: 18 residues. Trimming took 5 bases from V and 3 from J, leaving 26 bases between them. Germline CDR1 reads SGHAT; CDR2 reads FQNNGV. The chain's CDR3 is CASSHLIETGQGRYEQYF. DNA for the CDR3: TGTGCCAGCAGCCATCTTATCGAAACCGGCCAGGGTCGCTACGAGCAGTACTTC.

The V gene is TRBV6-1, the J gene TRBJ1-2; unclear D gene. V gave up 5 bases and J gave up 3 bases, with 10 bases separating them. Germline CDR1 reads MNHNS; CDR2 reads SASEGT. The CDR3 spans 13 residues. CDR3 nucleotide sequence: TGTGCCAGCAGTCAAGGGAGGGACTATGGCTACACCTTC. It translates to CASSQGRDYGYTF.

The rearrangement uses TRBV9 and TRBJ1-2; 7 bases line up with TRBD1. Germline V lookup: CDR1 SGDLS, CDR2 YYNGEE. V shed 3 bases and J 4 bases; nucleotides not matched to a gene: 6. The CDR3 is 14 residues long. As DNA, the CDR3 is TGTGCCAGCAGCGGGACAGGTTCTAGCTATGGCTACACCTTC. This codes for CASSGTGSSYGYTF.

This sequence joins TRBV5-1 and TRBJ2-2, with 12 bases that match TRBD1. CDR1 and CDR2 (germline): SGHRS, YFSETQ. The CDR3 has 16 amino acids. The ends lost 4 bases at V and 7 bases at J; junction bases unmatched: 8. The CDR3 bases are TGCGCCAGCAGCATACCGGGACAGGGGGCTGGCGGGGAGCTGTTTTTT. Its translation: CASSIPGQGAGGELFF.

The chain has TRBV15 and TRBJ2-1; D remains ambiguous. The CDR3 has 14 residues. V was cut by 0 bases and J by 4 bases, with 7 bases left in between. Germline assignment: CDR1 LNHNV and CDR2 YYDKDF (reference sequence). DNA for the CDR3: TGTGCCACCAGCAGAGATTCCCAATACAATGAGCAGTTCTTC. Translation: CATSRDSQYNEQFF. Full variable domain (outside the CDR3, taken from reference TRBV15 and TRBJ2-1): DAMVIQNPRYQVTQFGKPVTLSCSQTLNHNVMYWYQQKSSQAPKLLFHYYDKDFNNEADTPDNFQSRRPNTSFCFLDIRSPGLGDTAMYLCATSRDSQYNEQFFGPGTRLTVL.

The CDR3 is CASSFQGKAEAFF. CDR3 in DNA: TGTGCCAGCAGTTTTCAGGGGAAGGCTGAAGCTTTCTTT. This chain connects TRBV27 to TRBJ1-1; possibly TRBD1 for D (6 bases). Germline V lookup: CDR1 MNHEY, CDR2 SMNVEV (reference sequence). Trimming took 3 bases from V and 6 from J, leaving 11 bases between them. The length of the CDR3 is 13 residues.

This clone was detected a few times. The chain recombines TRBV2 with TRBJ2-7, with 9 positions matching TRBD1. V lost 6 bases to trimming and J lost 3 bases; unmatched junction nucleotides: 9. CDR3 length equals 15 residues. Germline CDR1 is SNHLY and CDR2 is FYNNEI. CDR3 bases: TGTGCCAGCAGGGTAGCAACAGGGGGCCTCTACGAGCAGTACTTC. Its protein is CASRVATGGLYEQYF.

The rearrangement joins TRBV11-3 to TRBJ2-5; D may be TRBD1 (6 bases). The CDR3 consists of 15 residues. The V end lost 4 bases, the J end lost 1 base, and 13 bases lay between the germline ends. Germline V CDR1 and CDR2: SGHNT, YENEEA. The CDR3 loop reads CASSSGLGGQETQYF. CDR3 nucleotides: TGTGCCAGCAGCTCGGGCCTAGGGGGCCAAGAGACCCAGTACTTC.

The DNA of the CDR3 is TGTGCCAGCTCACTAAACAGCCCTACCCCAAGCTCCTACAATGAGCAGTTCTTC. Its translation is CASSLNSPTPSSYNEQFF. The chain recombines TRBV18 with TRBJ2-1; D ambiguous. The V end lost 4 bases, the J end lost 0 bases, and 19 bases lay between the germline ends. CDR1 and CDR2 from the germline V gene are KGHSH and LQKENI. The CDR3 covers 18 residues.

The genes are TRBV18 and TRBJ2-5, with D tentatively TRBD1 (6 bases). Germline assignment: CDR1 KGHSH and CDR2 LQKENI. The CDR3 loop spans 14 amino acids. Trimming cost V 2 bases and J 1 base, with 8 bases left between them. This chain's CDR3 is CASSPGQIQETQYF. CDR3 DNA: TGTGCCAGCTCACCAGGACAGATCCAAGAGACCCAGTACTTC.

This sequence joins TRBV6-5 and TRBJ2-3; D uncertain. The CDR3 spans 13 residues. CDR1 is MNHEY, CDR2 SVGAGI, per germline. Trimming removed 4 bases at V and 6 bases at J, with 11 bases between. In DNA form, the CDR3 reads TGTGCCAGCAGTTTCCCCCCCGGGGATACGCAGTATTTT. Encoded protein: CASSFPPGDTQYF.

The chain has TRBV5-1 and TRBJ2-7; 10 bases match TRBD1. J gave up 7 bases and V 6 bases, and 10 bases lay outside the gene matches. The CDR3 consists of 14 residues. From germline, CDR1 is SGHRS and CDR2 YFSETQ. The CDR3: CASTPDRGILEQYF. In DNA form, the CDR3 reads TGCGCCAGCACCCCGGACAGGGGGATCTTAGAGCAGTACTTC.

V gene TRBV19 combines with J gene TRBJ1-1; TRBD1 aligns across 8 bases. Trimming at V came to 4 bases and at J to 0 bases, leaving 10 bases not matched to a gene. The CDR3 is 17 residues long. Per the germline V gene, CDR1 is LNHDA and CDR2 is SQIVND (reference sequence). CDR3 DNA: TGTGCCAGTAGTACCCCCCCACAGGGGGGGATGAACACTGAAGCTTTCTTT. This sequence encodes CASSTPPQGGMNTEAFF.

The chain links TRBV7-9 to TRBJ2-5; 7 bases line up with TRBD2. The CDR3 runs 14 residues. Germline-derived CDR1 and CDR2 are SEHNR and FQNEAQ (reference sequence). Unmatched junction bases numbered 5, after V lost 5 bases and J lost 2 bases. DNA of the CDR3: TGTGCCAGCAGCCGTTTGCGGGGGCAAGAGACCCAGTACTTC. It encodes CASSRLRGQETQYF.

V is TRBV4-1 and J is TRBJ2-2, with D possibly TRBD2 on 5 matching bases. Per germline, CDR1 MGHRA and CDR2 YSYEKL. V was pared by 1 base and J by 3 bases, with 18 bases between. The CDR3 is made up of 18 amino acids. CDR3 loop: CASSQVTFRARDTGELFF. CDR3 nucleotides: TGCGCCAGCAGCCAAGTAACGTTCCGGGCGAGGGACACCGGGGAGCTGTTTTTT.

This clone has only one observation. As DNA, the CDR3 is TGTGCCAGCAGCCCTAGGATCGACAATGAGCAGTTCTTC. This gives the protein CASSPRIDNEQFF. The chain joins TRBV7-6 to TRBJ2-1; no reliable D call. The CDR3 has 13 amino acids. The V gene's germline CDR1 is SGHVS and CDR2 FNYEAQ. The V and J ends lost 5 bases and 5 bases respectively, with 10 bases between them.

This clone was detected only once. Other DNA sequences from this sample encode an identical CDR3 as well. J is TRBJ1-4 and V is TRBV5-1, with TRBD1 identical over 9 bases. The junction had 4 bases not matched to a gene; V was cut back by 2 bases and J by 8 bases. CDR3 length: 14 residues. Germline V CDR1 and CDR2: SGHRS, YFSETQ. The CDR3 DNA reads as TGCGCCAGCAGCTTCGGACAGGGGAGGGAAAAACTGTTTTTT. It is translated as CASSFGQGREKLFF.

This clone was seen once. The chain has TRBV11-2 and TRBJ2-1, with 7 bases matching TRBD1. After removal of 6 bases from V and 5 bases from J, the junction contained 16 bases not matched to a gene. This CDR3 contains 17 residues. CDR1 and CDR2 (germline): SGHAT, FQNNGV. CDR3 protein: CASRKGSTGTVNNEQFF. The CDR3 DNA follows: TGTGCCAGCAGGAAGGGGAGTACCGGGACAGTTAACAATGAGCAGTTCTTC.

The chain is built from TRBV19 and TRBJ2-4; D is possibly TRBD2 (5 bases). Trimming cost V 3 bases and J 6 bases, with 12 bases left between them. The germline V gene encodes CDR1 LNHDA and CDR2 SQIVND (reference sequence). The CDR3 consists of 14 residues. The CDR3 reads CASSIVTEGNIQYF. CDR3 sequence (DNA): TGTGCCAGTAGTATCGTGACCGAGGGAAACATTCAGTACTTC.

The chain links TRBV28 to TRBJ1-4; D is ambiguous. In germline, CDR1 is MDHEN, CDR2 SYDVKM. CDR3 length: 15 amino acids. Trimming left V 4 bases short and J 3 bases short, with 12 bases between. Here the CDR3 reads CASSSAGRPNEKLFF. For the CDR3, the DNA is TGTGCCAGCAGTTCCGCGGGCAGACCTAATGAAAAACTGTTTTTT.